This is a list of T cell receptor beta chains from one sample in a study of glioma-infiltrating T cells after dendritic cell vaccination. Sequencing was performed with immunoSEQ multiplex PCR; in TCRdb, only in-frame clones are kept and a portion is missing. Seen here are around 78,000 clones, 75% to 90% observed once, and the top ten hold 8.5%. Here the sequenced sample was blood, taken after dendritic cell vaccination. The receptor set was obtained from a human donor with glioblastoma. Both conserved end residues are part of each CDR3. D genes are given only for firm matches. Expanded clones get a size class; other rows say once, few or many, or leave the size out.

abundance	v_gene	d_gene	j_gene	CDR3aa	CDR3nt
NA	TRBV6-5	TRBD2	TRBJ2-7	CASSYLSGSGEQYF	TGTGCCAGCAGTTACCTCAGCGGGAGTGGCGAGCAGTACTTC
NA	TRBV11-3	TRBD1	TRBJ2-2	CASSAQQGLDTGELFF	TGTGCCAGCAGCGCGCAACAGGGGCTCGACACCGGGGAGCTGTTTTTT
NA	TRBV4-2	NA	TRBJ2-7	CASSQGIAIQTYEQYF	TGTGCCAGCAGCCAAGGAATAGCGATCCAAACCTACGAGCAGTACTTC
NA	TRBV28	TRBD2	TRBJ2-5	CASSLGQTSSETQYF	TGTGCCAGCAGTTTAGGCCAGACTAGCTCCGAGACCCAGTACTTC
NA	TRBV10-3	NA	TRBJ1-1	CAISEERGTEAFF	TGTGCCATCAGTGAGGAGCGAGGCACTGAAGCTTTCTTT
NA	TRBV27	NA	TRBJ1-2	CASSLAGGGRYGYTF	TGTGCCAGCAGTTTGGCGGGGGGCGGTAGGTATGGCTACACCTTC
once	TRBV28	NA	TRBJ1-4	CASKVAGATNEKLFF	TGTGCCAGTAAGGTGGCAGGGGCAACTAATGAAAAACTGTTTTTT
NA	TRBV6-1	TRBD1	TRBJ1-3	CASSEFRGTGSSGNTIYF	TGTGCCAGCAGTGAATTCCGGGGGACAGGGAGCTCTGGAAACACCATATATTTT
NA	TRBV7-8	TRBD2	TRBJ2-1	CASSRPISGNQSSYNEQFF	TGTGCCAGCAGCCGACCGATTAGCGGGAATCAGAGCTCCTACAATGAGCAGTTCTTC
NA	TRBV5-1	TRBD1	TRBJ1-6	CASSLIGQGNSPLHF	TGCGCCAGCAGCTTGATAGGACAGGGGAATTCACCCCTCCACTTT
NA	TRBV2	NA	TRBJ1-1	CASSIGENTEAFF	TGTGCCAGCAGCATAGGGGAGAACACTGAAGCTTTCTTT
NA	TRBV25-1	TRBD1	TRBJ2-1	CASSGRDRGHEQFF	TGTGCCAGCAGTGGCCGGGACAGGGGCCATGAGCAGTTCTTC
NA	TRBV20-1	NA	TRBJ2-5	CSASAQETQYF	TGCAGTGCCAGCGCCCAAGAGACCCAGTACTTC
NA	TRBV5-6	NA	TRBJ1-2	CASSLGTTGVLGGYTF	TGTGCCAGCAGCTTGGGGACGACGGGAGTCTTGGGGGGCTACACCTTC
NA	TRBV29-1	TRBD1	TRBJ1-4	CSVSGGGNEKLFF	TGCAGCGTCTCAGGGGGAGGTAATGAAAAACTGTTTTTT
NA	TRBV5-4	NA	TRBJ2-7	CASSAGTPRDEQYF	TGTGCCAGCAGCGCTGGGACACCAAGGGACGAGCAGTACTTC
NA	TRBV28	TRBD1	TRBJ2-6	CASSWDRAGSGANVLTF	TGTGCCAGCAGCTGGGACAGGGCAGGCTCTGGGGCCAACGTCCTGACTTTC
NA	TRBV30	NA	TRBJ2-3	CAWSRSSDTQYF	TGTGCCTGGAGTAGGAGTAGCGATACGCAGTATTTT
NA	TRBV6-6	NA	TRBJ1-1	CASSIVNTEAFF	TGTGCCAGCAGTATAGTGAACACTGAAGCTTTCTTT
NA	TRBV18	NA	TRBJ1-2	CASTRGYGYTF	TGTGCCAGTACCAGGGGCTATGGCTACACCTTC
few	TRBV6-5	NA	TRBJ1-3	CASSYGNTIYF	TGTGCCAGCAGTTACGGCAACACCATATATTTT
once	TRBV18	TRBD2	TRBJ2-7	CASSPPGTSGVYEQYF	TGTGCCAGCTCACCACCCGGGACTAGCGGGGTCTACGAGCAGTACTTC
once	TRBV5-1	NA	TRBJ2-5	CASSGGQYQETQYF	TGCGCCAGCAGCGGGGGACAATACCAAGAGACCCAGTACTTC
NA	TRBV2	NA	TRBJ2-3	CASSREDTQYF	TGTGCCAGCAGTAGAGAAGATACGCAGTATTTT
NA	TRBV5-6	TRBD1	TRBJ2-7	CASSTGGSYEQYF	TGTGCCAGCAGCACAGGGGGCAGTTACGAGCAGTACTTC
NA	TRBV18	TRBD1	TRBJ2-5	CASSRTGGQETQYF	TGTGCCAGCTCTCGGACAGGGGGACAAGAGACCCAGTACTTC
NA	TRBV30	TRBD1	TRBJ2-1	CAWSAGGVYNEQFF	TGTGCCTGGAGTGCAGGGGGCGTCTACAATGAGCAGTTCTTC
NA	TRBV4-1	NA	TRBJ2-3	CASSRSPRGVSTDTQYF	TGCGCCAGCAGCCGTAGCCCCAGGGGCGTTAGCACAGATACGCAGTATTTT
once	TRBV6-5	NA	TRBJ2-7	CASSYGGQKYF	TGTGCCAGCAGTTACGGGGGACAAAAGTACTTC
NA	TRBV13	NA	TRBJ2-5	CASSREKRTQYF	TGTGCCAGCAGCAGAGAAAAGCGGACCCAGTACTTC
NA	TRBV27	TRBD2	TRBJ2-3	CASKETSGDTQYF	TGTGCCAGCAAAGAGACTAGCGGAGATACGCAGTATTTT
NA	TRBV6-1	TRBD1	TRBJ2-7	CASSEAGTRTGAYEQYF	TGTGCCAGCAGTGAAGCCGGTACCCGGACAGGAGCCTACGAGCAGTACTTC
few	TRBV6-4	TRBD2	TRBJ2-1	CASTPGAGENYNEQFF	TGTGCCAGCACTCCTGGGGCGGGGGAAAATTACAATGAGCAGTTCTTC
few	TRBV4-3	NA	TRBJ2-4	CASSNTRALGYF	TGCGCCAGCAGCAACACCAGGGCCTTGGGGTACTTC
once	TRBV5-4	NA	TRBJ2-3	CASSFGTDTQYF	TGTGCCAGCAGCTTCGGCACAGATACGCAGTATTTT
NA	TRBV21-1	NA	TRBJ1-5	CASSATDSDSNQPQHF	TGTGCCAGCAGCGCAACAGATTCCGATAGCAATCAGCCCCAGCATTTT
NA	TRBV27	NA	TRBJ2-7	CASSLSSPGEYEQYF	TGTGCCAGCAGTTTATCAAGTCCTGGGGAGTACGAGCAGTACTTC
NA	TRBV4-3	TRBD1	TRBJ1-2	CASSHQGDGYTF	TGCGCCAGCAGCCATCAGGGGGATGGCTACACCTTC
NA	TRBV4-1	NA	TRBJ2-7	CASSQEEGRNYEQYF	TGCGCCAGCAGCCAAGAAGAGGGAAGGAACTACGAGCAGTACTTC
NA	TRBV28	NA	TRBJ1-2	CASSLWTQGVYTF	TGTGCCAGCAGTTTGTGGACCCAGGGCGTCTACACCTTC
NA	TRBV7-3	NA	TRBJ2-7	CASSFGGSYEQYF	TGTGCCAGCAGCTTTGGGGGGTCGTACGAGCAGTACTTC
NA	TRBV19	NA	TRBJ2-2	CASPTGTGELFF	TGTGCCAGTCCAACGGGCACCGGGGAGCTGTTTTTT
NA	TRBV2	NA	TRBJ2-7	CASNLRRESEQYF	TGTGCCAGCAACCTTCGGAGGGAAAGCGAGCAGTACTTC
few	TRBV7-6	TRBD2	TRBJ2-2	CASGRGTSSTGELFF	TGTGCCAGCGGTAGAGGGACTAGTTCGACCGGGGAGCTGTTTTTT
NA	TRBV6-5	TRBD1	TRBJ1-1	CASSYGTGTFAEAFF	TGTGCCAGCAGTTACGGGACAGGGACATTCGCTGAAGCTTTCTTT
once	TRBV29-1	TRBD2	TRBJ2-1	CSVESTSGSVGEQFF	TGCAGCGTTGAATCGACTAGCGGGAGCGTCGGTGAGCAGTTCTTC
NA	TRBV9	NA	TRBJ1-2	CASSAQGTNYGYTF	TGTGCCAGCAGCGCACAGGGTACTAACTATGGCTACACCTTC
NA	TRBV29-1	NA	TRBJ1-2	CSALEQGNYGYTF	TGCAGCGCCCTCGAACAGGGAAACTATGGCTACACCTTC
NA	TRBV9	TRBD1	TRBJ1-4	CASSIGQGAEKLFF	TGTGCCAGCAGCATCGGACAGGGAGCCGAAAAACTGTTTTTT
NA	TRBV5-6	TRBD2	TRBJ2-3	CASSLTSGARTDTQYF	TGTGCCAGCAGCTTGACTAGCGGGGCTCGAACCGATACGCAGTATTTT
NA	TRBV18	NA	TRBJ2-5	CASSPGTGTYQETQYF	TGTGCCAGCTCACCAGGAACAGGGACGTACCAAGAGACCCAGTACTTC